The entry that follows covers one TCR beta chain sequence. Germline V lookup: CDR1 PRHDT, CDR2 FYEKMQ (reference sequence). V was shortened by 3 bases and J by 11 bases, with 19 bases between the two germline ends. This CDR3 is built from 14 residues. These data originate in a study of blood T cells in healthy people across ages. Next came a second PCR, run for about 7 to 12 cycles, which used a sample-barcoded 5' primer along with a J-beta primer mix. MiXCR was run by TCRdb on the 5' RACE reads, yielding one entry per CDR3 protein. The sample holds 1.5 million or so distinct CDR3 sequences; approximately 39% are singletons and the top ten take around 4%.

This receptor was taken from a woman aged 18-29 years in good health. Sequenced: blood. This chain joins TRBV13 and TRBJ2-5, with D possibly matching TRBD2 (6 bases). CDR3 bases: TGTGCCAGCAGCTTGGGACTGCAGCCTAATGAGCAGTACTTC. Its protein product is CASSLGLQPNEQYF.